Presented here are 24 T cell receptor beta chains from one specimen sequenced in a study of neurological immune-mediated disorders. In TCRdb, the 5' RACE reads were re-called with MiXCR into one record per CDR3 protein. This repertoire shows tens of thousands of distinct CDR3 sequences, about a tenth found once; its top ten account for 1.8%. Material: PBMCs. These receptors were obtained from a middle-aged man in good health.

This clonotype was counted at least ten times. The chain carries TRBV6-5 and TRBJ2-7; D might be TRBD1 (8 bases). Germline V gene data show CDR1 as MNHEY and CDR2 as SVGAGI. Trimming removed 8 bases at V and 4 bases at J, with 18 bases between. CDR3 length equals 14 residues. The CDR3 DNA is TGTGCCAGCGGGAGACAGGGGACTATATACGAGCAGTACTTC. It codes for CASGRQGTIYEQYF.

This clonotype was counted at least ten times. The gene calls are TRBV25-1 and TRBJ2-5; D perhaps matches TRBD1 (6 bases). Germline lookup yields CDR1 MGHDK and CDR2 SYGVNS. Trimming took 3 bases from V and 1 from J, leaving 9 bases between them. The CDR3 length is 14 residues. CDR3 amino acids: CASSDRDTQETQYF. The CDR3 DNA is TGTGCCAGCAGTGACCGGGACACCCAAGAGACCCAGTACTTC.

With respect to this clonotype: The junction differs from germline at one of its ends, possibly a read error. The V and J genes are TRBV5-1 and TRBJ2-1, with 9 bases that match TRBD2. The CDR3 covers 16 residues. The germline V gene has CDR1 SGHRS and CDR2 YFSETQ. CDR3 DNA: TGCACCAGCAGCCTGGGAGATAGCGGGAGTGGTAATGAGCAGTTCTTC. It codes for CTSSLGDSGSGNEQFF.

This clonotype has ten or more counts. The rearrangement joins TRBV27 to TRBJ2-7; 10 nucleotides agree with TRBD2. The germline gives CDR1 MNHEY, CDR2 SMNVEV (reference sequence). The CDR3 extends over 12 amino acids. J was trimmed by 2 bases and V by 10 bases; bases with no gene match: 2. The CDR3 coding sequence is TGTGCCACCGGGACTAGCGCCTACGAGCAGTACTTC. It encodes CATGTSAYEQYF.

Many counts were recorded for this clonotype. The chain has TRBV6-5 and TRBJ2-5; TRBD2 might be the D (6 bases). The V and J ends lost 5 bases and 3 bases respectively, with 13 bases between them. The CDR3 runs 14 residues. The V gene's germline CDR1 is MNHEY and CDR2 SVGAGI. DNA for the CDR3: TGTGCCAGCAGTGGGTATGGAGGGGAAGAGACCCAGTACTTC. It yields the protein CASSGYGGEETQYF.

For this clonotype: Because the CDR3's place on the DNA is in doubt, the DNA is left out and the CDR3 is given as listed by TCRdb. This sequence joins TRBV5-1 and TRBJ2-4; the table's D call, TRBD2, has no DNA check behind it. The CDR3 spans 19 amino acids, including both terminal residues. CDR1 is SGHRS and CDR2 is YFSETQ in the germline V gene. CDR3 protein: CASSFYICSAGGAKNIQYF.

This clonotype has a count of ten or more. The V call is TRBV7-3, the J call TRBJ2-3; 9 bases match TRBD2. The CDR3 length is 15 residues. In germline, CDR1 is SGHTA, CDR2 FQGTGA. V gave up 2 bases and J gave up 0 bases; unmatched junction bases: 0. CDR3 sequence: CASSLAGGSTDTQYF. The CDR3 DNA follows: TGTGCCAGCAGCTTAGCGGGGGGGAGCACAGATACGCAGTATTTT.

This clonotype was found many times. The chain joins TRBV5-1 to TRBJ2-5, with D unclear. The V end was cut by 4 bases, the J end by 5 bases, with 12 bases between. This CDR3 comprises 13 residues. The V gene's germline CDR1 is SGHRS and CDR2 YFSETQ. The DNA of the CDR3 is TGCGCCAGCAGCATCACCGGACGTGAGACCCAGTACTTC. Its translation: CASSITGRETQYF.

V is TRBV7-2 and J is TRBJ2-5; perhaps TRBD1 as D (5 bases). Deletions cut 5 bases from V and 7 bases from J, with 20 bases between. This CDR3 contains 15 residues. The germline V gene encodes CDR1 SGHTA and CDR2 FQGNSA. CDR3 sequence reads: CASSPNTGGPGTQYF. CDR3 DNA: TGTGCCAGCAGCCCCAACACAGGCGGCCCGGGGACCCAGTACTTC. The full variable domain, its missing parts supplied by reference TRBV7-2 and TRBJ2-5, is GAGVSQSPSNKVTEKGKDVELRCDPISGHTALYWYRQSLGQGLEFLIYFQGNSAPDKSGLPSDRFSAERTGGSVSTLTIQRTQQEDSAVYLCASSPNTGGPGTQYFGPGTRLLVL.

This clonotype appeared a single time. This may be a read error: a much more frequent sequence differs by one nucleotide. The chain employs TRBV29-1 and TRBJ2-5; D remains ambiguous. The CDR3 runs to 10 residues. Germline loops: CDR1 SQVTM, CDR2 ANQGSEA. Trimming pared 4 bases from V and 6 bases from J, leaving 6 bases between. This chain's CDR3 is CSVGRQTQYF. CDR3 DNA: TGCAGCGTTGGTCGGCAGACCCAGTACTTC.

This clonotype came up many times. The rearrangement uses TRBV7-2 and TRBJ2-3; D unresolved. The CDR3 has 15 amino acids. V lost 5 bases and J 0 bases, leaving 12 bases between the germline ends. Germline CDR1 and CDR2: SGHTA and FQGNSA. CDR3 bases: TGTGCCAGCAGCCCCCGGCGGTTGAGCACAGATACGCAGTATTTT. It codes for CASSPRRLSTDTQYF. Looking up the rest from reference TRBV7-2 and TRBJ2-3 gives the full variable domain: GAGVSQSPSNKVTEKGKDVELRCDPISGHTALYWYRQSLGQGLEFLIYFQGNSAPDKSGLPSDRFSAERTGGSVSTLTIQRTQQEDSAVYLCASSPRRLSTDTQYFGPGTRLTVL.

This clonotype was counted many times. The chain links TRBV5-1 to TRBJ1-6; 8 bases agree with TRBD1. Looked up from germline, CDR1 is SGHRS and CDR2 is YFSETQ. The CDR3 is 16 residues long. J was trimmed by 10 bases and V by 0 bases; bases with no gene match: 9. CDR3 DNA: TGCGCCAGCAGCTTGGGGGTGGGACAGGAGTCCTCACCCCTCCACTTT. Translation: CASSLGVGQESSPLHF.

This clonotype was counted at least ten times. The chain links TRBV7-3 to TRBJ2-1; 7 bases match TRBD1. Per germline, CDR1 SGHTA and CDR2 FQGTGA. V gave up 5 bases and J gave up 1 base; unmatched junction bases: 5. The CDR3 is 15 residues long. This CDR3 is CASSRSTGSYNEQFF. CDR3 sequence (DNA): TGTGCCAGCAGCCGATCGACAGGGTCCTACAATGAGCAGTTCTTC.

This clonotype was recorded many times. The chain has TRBV5-1 and TRBJ1-1; TRBD1 might be the D (5 bases). CDR3 length: 15 residues. V was clipped by 3 bases and J by 3 bases, with 15 bases between them. CDR1 is SGHRS, CDR2 YFSETQ, per germline. This CDR3 reads CASSWDGAEDTEAFF. The CDR3 nucleotides read TGCGCCAGCAGCTGGGACGGGGCCGAGGACACTGAAGCTTTCTTT.

This clonotype was counted many times. The chain employs TRBV6-5 and TRBJ2-1; perhaps TRBD2 as D (5 bases). The CDR3 has 14 amino acids. V shed 2 bases and J shed 5 bases, with 10 bases lying between them. The germline gives CDR1 MNHEY, CDR2 SVGAGI. The CDR3 spells CASSYRGLNNEQFF. CDR3 nucleotide sequence: TGTGCCAGCAGTTACAGAGGACTGAACAATGAGCAGTTCTTC.

This clonotype was seen repeatedly, ten times or more. The chain joins TRBV20-1 to TRBJ2-6; weak D call: TRBD1 (6 bases). CDR3 length equals 18 residues. Trimming took off 0 bases at V and 3 bases at J, with 18 bases between the two ends. Germline V gives CDR1 DFQATT, CDR2 SNEGSKA (reference sequence). CDR3 DNA sequence: TGCAGTGCTAGAGATCCCGCAGGGGCATTGGGTGGGGCCAACGTCCTGACTTTC. Its protein product is CSARDPAGALGGANVLTF.

In the case of this clonotype: The conserved phenylalanine or tryptophan normally closing the CDR3 is absent here, so this likely arose from a read error. No DNA is shown, since the ends of the CDR3 on it are uncertain; the CDR3 is the one TCRdb lists. The V gene is TRBV6-5, the J gene TRBJ2-5; TRBD1 is taken as the D call from the table, unchecked against the DNA. Per the germline V gene, CDR1 is MNHEY and CDR2 is SVGAGI. The CDR3 extends over 11 residues, inclusive of both ends. The CDR3 reads CAISTSPDKGL.

The sample holds many counts of this clonotype. The rearrangement uses TRBV5-1 and TRBJ2-2, with 7 nucleotides matching TRBD1. The CDR3 length is 15 residues. CDR1 and CDR2 (germline): SGHRS, YFSETQ. Unmatched junction bases numbered 11, after V lost 6 bases and J lost 6 bases. In nucleotides, the CDR3 is TGCGCCAGCACCGAGACAGGGCGGGCGTCCGGGGAGCTGTTTTTT. Translated, it gives CASTETGRASGELFF.

In this sample, this clonotype turned up many times. V gene TRBV4-2 combines with J gene TRBJ2-1; 7 positions agree with TRBD1. Germline V lookup: CDR1 LGHNA, CDR2 YNFKEQ. The CDR3 loop spans 13 amino acids. Trimming took 1 base from V and 6 from J; bases not matched to a gene: 0. The CDR3 coding sequence is TGTGCCAGCAGCCAAGGGGACAGCAATGAGCAGTTCTTC. It specifies CASSQGDSNEQFF.

At least ten counts were recorded for this clonotype. V is TRBV27 and J is TRBJ2-2; TRBD1 agrees at 8 bases. The CDR3 sequence is 17 residues long. In germline, CDR1 is MNHEY, CDR2 SMNVEV (reference sequence). With 6 bases clipped from V and 5 bases from J, the junction kept 14 bases outside the gene matches. The chain's CDR3 is CASSQNQGALGTGELFF. CDR3 in DNA: TGTGCCAGCAGCCAAAATCAGGGGGCGCTGGGAACCGGGGAGCTGTTTTTT.

This clonotype was seen many times. V gene TRBV12-3 or TRBV12-4 combines with J gene TRBJ1-2; perhaps TRBD1 as D (6 bases). This CDR3 region has 14 residues. Trimming removed 5 bases from V and 3 bases from J, with 13 bases in between. This CDR3 is CASSPPRTDYGYTF. For the CDR3, the DNA is TGTGCCAGCAGTCCCCCCCGGACAGACTATGGCTACACCTTC.

This clonotype was picked up many times. The V and J genes are TRBV5-4 and TRBJ2-3, with D tentatively TRBD2 (5 bases). The CDR3 loop spans 15 amino acids. Germline CDR1 is SGHNT and CDR2 is YYREEE (reference sequence). Trimming stripped 4 bases from V and 6 bases from J, with 18 bases between. CDR3 DNA: TGTGCCAGCAGCCCTACTAGTAACTATCCGGATACGCAGTATTTT. It codes for CASSPTSNYPDTQYF.

The gene calls are TRBV7-3 and TRBJ2-1, with TRBD2 matching over 10 bases. Germline V gene sequence: CDR1 SGHTA, CDR2 FQGTGA. The CDR3 loop spans 15 amino acids. After removal of 8 bases from V and 3 bases from J, the junction contained 7 bases not matched to a gene. The CDR3: CASGAVAGGYNEQFF. The CDR3 DNA follows: TGTGCCAGCGGTGCTGTAGCGGGAGGCTACAATGAGCAGTTCTTC.

This clonotype was counted ten times or more. J is TRBJ2-5 and V is TRBV5-6, with D hard to call. The CDR3 is 15 amino acids. From germline, CDR1 is SGHDT and CDR2 YYEEEE. Trimming removed 0 bases from V and 5 bases from J, with 14 bases in between. The CDR3 is CASSLAVQPRETQYF. In nucleotides, the CDR3 is TGTGCCAGCAGCTTGGCCGTTCAGCCTAGGGAGACCCAGTACTTC.